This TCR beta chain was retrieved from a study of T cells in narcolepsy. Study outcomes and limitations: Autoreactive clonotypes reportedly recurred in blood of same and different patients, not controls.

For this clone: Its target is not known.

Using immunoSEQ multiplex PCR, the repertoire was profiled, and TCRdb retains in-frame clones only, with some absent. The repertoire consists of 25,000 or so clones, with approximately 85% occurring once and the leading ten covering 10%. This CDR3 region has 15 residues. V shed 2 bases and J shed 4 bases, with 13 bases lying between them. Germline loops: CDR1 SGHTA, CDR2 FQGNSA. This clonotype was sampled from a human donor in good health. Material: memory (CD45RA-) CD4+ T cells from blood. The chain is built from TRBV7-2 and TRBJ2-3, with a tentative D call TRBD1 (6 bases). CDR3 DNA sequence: TGTGCCAGCAGCTTAAGGGGGTTTATCGCAGATACGCAGTATTTT. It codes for CASSLRGFIADTQYF.